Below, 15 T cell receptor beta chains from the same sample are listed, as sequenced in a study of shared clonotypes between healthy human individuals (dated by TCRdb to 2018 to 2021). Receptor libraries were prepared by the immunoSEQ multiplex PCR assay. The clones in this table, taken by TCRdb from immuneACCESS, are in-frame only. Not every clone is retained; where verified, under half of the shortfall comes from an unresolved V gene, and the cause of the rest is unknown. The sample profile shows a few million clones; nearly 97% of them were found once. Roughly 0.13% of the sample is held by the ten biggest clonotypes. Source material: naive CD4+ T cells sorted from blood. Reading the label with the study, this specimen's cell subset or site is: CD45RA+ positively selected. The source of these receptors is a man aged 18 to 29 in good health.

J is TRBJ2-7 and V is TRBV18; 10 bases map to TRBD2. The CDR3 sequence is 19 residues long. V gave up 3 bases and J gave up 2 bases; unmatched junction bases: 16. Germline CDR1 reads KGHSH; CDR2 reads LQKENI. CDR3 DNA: TGTGCCAGCTCACCCCTTGCTAGCGGGAGAAAAATTACGGCCTACGAGCAGTACTTC. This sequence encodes CASSPLASGRKITAYEQYF.

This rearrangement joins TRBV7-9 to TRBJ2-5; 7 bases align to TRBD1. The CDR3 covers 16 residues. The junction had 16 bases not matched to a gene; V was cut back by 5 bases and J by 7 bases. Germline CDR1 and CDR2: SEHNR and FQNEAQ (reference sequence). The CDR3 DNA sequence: TGTGCCAGCAGCATTGGACAGGAGCCCACCCTATGGACCCAGTACTTC. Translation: CASSIGQEPTLWTQYF.

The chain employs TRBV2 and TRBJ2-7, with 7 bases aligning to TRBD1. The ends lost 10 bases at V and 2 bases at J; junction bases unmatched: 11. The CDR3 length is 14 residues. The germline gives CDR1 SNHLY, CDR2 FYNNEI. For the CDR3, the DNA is TGTGCCATCATCGGACAGGAGGCTCCCTACGAGCAGTACTTC. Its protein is CAIIGQEAPYEQYF.

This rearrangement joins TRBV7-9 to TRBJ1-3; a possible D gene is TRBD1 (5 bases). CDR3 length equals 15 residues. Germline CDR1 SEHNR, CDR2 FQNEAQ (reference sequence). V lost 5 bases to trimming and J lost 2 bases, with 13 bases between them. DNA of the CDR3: TGTGCCAGCAGCCCGGGTCGGGGGACTGGAAACACCATATATTTT. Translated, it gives CASSPGRGTGNTIYF.

The CDR3 region has the DNA TGTGCCAGCAGTTCCCCCAGCGGGGGCTTGGGGGAGCAGTTCTTC. It codes for CASSSPSGGLGEQFF. The chain uses TRBV28 and TRBJ2-1; TRBD2 agrees at 8 bases. V trimming: 4 bases; J trimming: 10 bases; junction bases outside the gene matches: 12. Germline V gives CDR1 MDHEN, CDR2 SYDVKM. This CDR3 contains 15 residues.

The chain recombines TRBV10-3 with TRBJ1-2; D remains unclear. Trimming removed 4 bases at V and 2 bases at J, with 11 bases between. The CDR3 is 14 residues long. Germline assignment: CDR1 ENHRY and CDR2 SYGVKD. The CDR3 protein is CAISGQAGNYGYTF. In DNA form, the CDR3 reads TGTGCCATCAGTGGCCAAGCTGGGAACTATGGCTACACCTTC.

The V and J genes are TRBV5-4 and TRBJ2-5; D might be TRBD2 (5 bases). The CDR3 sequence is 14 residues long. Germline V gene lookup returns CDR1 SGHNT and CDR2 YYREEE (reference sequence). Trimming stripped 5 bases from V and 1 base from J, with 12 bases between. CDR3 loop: CASSNTGLQETQYF. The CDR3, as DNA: TGTGCCAGCAGTAACACCGGACTCCAAGAGACCCAGTACTTC.

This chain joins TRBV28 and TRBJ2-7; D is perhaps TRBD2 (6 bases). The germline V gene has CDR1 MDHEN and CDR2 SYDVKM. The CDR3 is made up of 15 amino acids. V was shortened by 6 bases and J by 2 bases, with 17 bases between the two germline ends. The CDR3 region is CASSHGGTATYEQYF. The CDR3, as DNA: TGTGCCAGCAGCCACGGCGGGACGGCGACCTACGAGCAGTACTTC. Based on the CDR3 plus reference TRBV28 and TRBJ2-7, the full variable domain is DVKVTQSSRYLVKRTGEKVFLECVQDMDHENMFWYRQDPGLGLRLIYFSYDVKMKEKGDIPEGYSVSREKKERFSLILESASTNQTSMYLCASSHGGTATYEQYFGPGTRLTVT.

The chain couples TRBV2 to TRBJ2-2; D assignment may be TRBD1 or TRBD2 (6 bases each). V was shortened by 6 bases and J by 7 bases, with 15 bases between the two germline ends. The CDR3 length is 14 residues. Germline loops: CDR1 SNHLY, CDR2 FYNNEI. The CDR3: CASSSRGEGGELFF. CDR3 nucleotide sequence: TGTGCCAGCAGCTCAAGGGGGGAAGGCGGGGAGCTGTTTTTT.

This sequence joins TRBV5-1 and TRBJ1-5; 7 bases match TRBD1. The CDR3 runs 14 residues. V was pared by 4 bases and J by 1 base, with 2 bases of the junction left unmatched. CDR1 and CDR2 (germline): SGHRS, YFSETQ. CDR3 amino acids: CASSTGQSNQPQHF. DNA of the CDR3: TGCGCCAGCAGCACGGGACAGAGCAATCAGCCCCAGCATTTT.

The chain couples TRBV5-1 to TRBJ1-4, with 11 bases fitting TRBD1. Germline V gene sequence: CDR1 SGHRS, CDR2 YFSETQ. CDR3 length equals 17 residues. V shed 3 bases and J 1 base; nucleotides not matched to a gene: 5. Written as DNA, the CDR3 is TGCGCCAGCAGCTCGGGACAGGGGGTGGGAACTAATGAAAAACTGTTTTTT. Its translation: CASSSGQGVGTNEKLFF.

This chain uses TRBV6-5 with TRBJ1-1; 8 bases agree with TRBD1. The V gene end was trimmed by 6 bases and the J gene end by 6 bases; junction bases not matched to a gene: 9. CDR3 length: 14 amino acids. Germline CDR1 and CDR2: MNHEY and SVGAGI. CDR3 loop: CASSRTGTASEAFF. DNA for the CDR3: TGTGCCAGCAGCCGGACAGGGACAGCATCTGAAGCTTTCTTT.

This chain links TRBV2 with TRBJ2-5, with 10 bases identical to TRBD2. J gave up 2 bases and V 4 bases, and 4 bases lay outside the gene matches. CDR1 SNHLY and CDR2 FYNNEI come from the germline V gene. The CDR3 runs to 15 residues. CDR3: CASSVVAGGQETQYF. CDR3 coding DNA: TGTGCCAGCAGTGTTGTAGCGGGGGGACAAGAGACCCAGTACTTC. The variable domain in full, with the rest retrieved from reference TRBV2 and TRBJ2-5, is EPEVTQTPSHQVTQMGQEVILRCVPISNHLYFYWYRQILGQKVEFLVSFYNNEISEKSEIFDDQFSVERPDGSNFTLKIRSTKLEDSAMYFCASSVVAGGQETQYFGPGTRLLVL.

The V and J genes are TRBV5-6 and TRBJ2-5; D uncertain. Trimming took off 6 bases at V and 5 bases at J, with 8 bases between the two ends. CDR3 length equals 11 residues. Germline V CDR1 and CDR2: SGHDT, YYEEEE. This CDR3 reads CASTIGETQYF. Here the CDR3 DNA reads TGTGCCAGCACAATAGGGGAGACCCAGTACTTC.

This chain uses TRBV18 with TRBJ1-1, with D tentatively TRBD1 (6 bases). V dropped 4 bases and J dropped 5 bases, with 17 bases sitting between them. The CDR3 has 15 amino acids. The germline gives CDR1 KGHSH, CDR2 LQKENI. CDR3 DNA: TGTGCCAGCTCACTAAACCAGGGCAGGGGTACTGAAGCTTTCTTT. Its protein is CASSLNQGRGTEAFF.